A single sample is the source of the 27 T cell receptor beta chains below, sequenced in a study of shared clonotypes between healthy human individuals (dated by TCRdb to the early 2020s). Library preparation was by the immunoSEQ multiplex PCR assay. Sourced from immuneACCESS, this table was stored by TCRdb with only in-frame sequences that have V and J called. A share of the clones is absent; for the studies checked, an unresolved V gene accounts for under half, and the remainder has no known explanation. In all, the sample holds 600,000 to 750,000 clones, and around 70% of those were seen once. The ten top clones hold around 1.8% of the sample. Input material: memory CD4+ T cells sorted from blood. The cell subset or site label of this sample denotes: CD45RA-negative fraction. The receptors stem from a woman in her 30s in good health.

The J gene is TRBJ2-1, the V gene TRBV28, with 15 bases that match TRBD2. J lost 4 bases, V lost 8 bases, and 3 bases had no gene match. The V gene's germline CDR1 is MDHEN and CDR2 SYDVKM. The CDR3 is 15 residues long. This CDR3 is CASGLAGGHYNEQFF. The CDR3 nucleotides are TGTGCCAGCGGACTAGCGGGAGGGCATTACAATGAGCAGTTCTTC.

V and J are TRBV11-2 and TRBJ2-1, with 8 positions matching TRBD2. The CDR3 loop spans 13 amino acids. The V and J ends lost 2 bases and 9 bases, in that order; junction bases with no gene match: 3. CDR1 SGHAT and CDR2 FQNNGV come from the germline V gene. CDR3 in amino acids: CASSLQAGVEQFF. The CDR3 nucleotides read TGTGCCAGCAGCTTACAAGCGGGAGTTGAGCAGTTCTTC.

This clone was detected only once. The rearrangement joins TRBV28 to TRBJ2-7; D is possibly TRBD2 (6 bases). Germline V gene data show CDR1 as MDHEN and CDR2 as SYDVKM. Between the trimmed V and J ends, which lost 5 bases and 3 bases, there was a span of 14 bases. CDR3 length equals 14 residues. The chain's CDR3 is CASSGGGGLYEQYF. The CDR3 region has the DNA TGTGCCAGCAGTGGGGGTGGAGGGCTCTACGAGCAGTACTTC.

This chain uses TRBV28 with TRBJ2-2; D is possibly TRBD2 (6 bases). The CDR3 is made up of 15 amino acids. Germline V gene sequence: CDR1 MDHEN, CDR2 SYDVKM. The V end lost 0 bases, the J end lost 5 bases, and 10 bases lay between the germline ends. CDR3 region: CASSLWAGRTGELFF. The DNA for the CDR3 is TGTGCCAGCAGTTTATGGGCGGGGCGTACCGGGGAGCTGTTTTTT.

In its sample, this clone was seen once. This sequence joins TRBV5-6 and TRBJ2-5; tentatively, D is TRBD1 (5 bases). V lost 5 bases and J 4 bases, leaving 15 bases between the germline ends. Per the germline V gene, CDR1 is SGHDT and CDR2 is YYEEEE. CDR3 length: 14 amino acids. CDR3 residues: CASSRTDTLETQYF. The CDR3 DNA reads TGTGCCAGCAGTCGGACGGACACATTAGAGACCCAGTACTTC.

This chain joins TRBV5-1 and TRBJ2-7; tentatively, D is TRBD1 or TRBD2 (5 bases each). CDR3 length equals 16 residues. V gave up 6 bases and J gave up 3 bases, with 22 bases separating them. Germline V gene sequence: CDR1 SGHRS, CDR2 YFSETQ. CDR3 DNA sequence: TGCGCCAGCACGTCTTCGGGGACGTCTGGGGTCTACGAGCAGTACTTC. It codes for CASTSSGTSGVYEQYF.

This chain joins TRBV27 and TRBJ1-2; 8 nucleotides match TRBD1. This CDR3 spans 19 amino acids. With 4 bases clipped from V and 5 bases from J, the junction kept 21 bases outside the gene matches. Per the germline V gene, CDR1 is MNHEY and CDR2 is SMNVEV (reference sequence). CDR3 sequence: CASSSKGQASGYRGYGYTF. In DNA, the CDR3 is TGTGCCAGCAGTTCCAAGGGACAGGCCTCGGGGTACAGAGGTTATGGCTACACCTTC.

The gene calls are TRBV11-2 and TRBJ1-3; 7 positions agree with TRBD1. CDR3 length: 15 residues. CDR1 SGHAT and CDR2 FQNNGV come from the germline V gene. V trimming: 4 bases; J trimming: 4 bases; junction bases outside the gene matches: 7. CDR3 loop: CASSSNRGKGNTIYF. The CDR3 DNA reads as TGTGCCAGCAGCTCAAACAGGGGTAAAGGAAACACCATATATTTT.

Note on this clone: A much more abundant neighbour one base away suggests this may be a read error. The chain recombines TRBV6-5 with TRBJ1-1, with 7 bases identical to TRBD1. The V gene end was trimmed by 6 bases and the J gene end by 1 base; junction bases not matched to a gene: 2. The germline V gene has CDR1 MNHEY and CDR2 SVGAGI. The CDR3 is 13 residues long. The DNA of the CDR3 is TGTGCCAGCAGCCGACAGGGGAACACTGAAGCTTTCTTT. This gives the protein CASSRQGNTEAFF.

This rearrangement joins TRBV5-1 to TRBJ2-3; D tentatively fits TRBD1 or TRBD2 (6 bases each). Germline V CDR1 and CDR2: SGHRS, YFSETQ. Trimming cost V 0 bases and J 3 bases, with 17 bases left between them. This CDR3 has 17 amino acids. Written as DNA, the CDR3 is TGCGCCAGCAGCTTGGCCCTCGGGGGCGCCGGGACAGATACGCAGTATTTT. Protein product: CASSLALGGAGTDTQYF.

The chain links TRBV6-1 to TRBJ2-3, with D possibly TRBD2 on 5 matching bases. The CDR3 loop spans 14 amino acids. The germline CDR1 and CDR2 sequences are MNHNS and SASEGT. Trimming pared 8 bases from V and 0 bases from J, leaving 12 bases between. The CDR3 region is CASGSSPSTDTQYF. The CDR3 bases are TGTGCCAGCGGGAGTAGCCCTAGCACAGATACGCAGTATTTT.

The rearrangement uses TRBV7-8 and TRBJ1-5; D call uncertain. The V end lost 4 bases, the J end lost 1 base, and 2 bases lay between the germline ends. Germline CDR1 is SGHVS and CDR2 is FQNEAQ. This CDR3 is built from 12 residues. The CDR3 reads CASSWSNQPQHF. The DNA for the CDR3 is TGTGCCAGCAGCTGGAGCAATCAGCCCCAGCATTTT.

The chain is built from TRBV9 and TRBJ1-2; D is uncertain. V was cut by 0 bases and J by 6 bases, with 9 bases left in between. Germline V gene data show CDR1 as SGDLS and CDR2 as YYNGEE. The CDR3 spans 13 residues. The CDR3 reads CASSVVSHDGYTF. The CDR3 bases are TGTGCCAGCAGCGTAGTGTCCCACGATGGCTACACCTTC.

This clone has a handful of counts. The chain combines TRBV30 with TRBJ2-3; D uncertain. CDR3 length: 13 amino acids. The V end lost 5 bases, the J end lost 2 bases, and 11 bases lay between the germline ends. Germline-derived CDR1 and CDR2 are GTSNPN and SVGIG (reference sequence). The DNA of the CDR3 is TGTGCCTGGGATCGAGACAACACAGATACGCAGTATTTT. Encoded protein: CAWDRDNTDTQYF. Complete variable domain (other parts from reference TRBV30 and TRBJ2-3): SQTIHQWPATLVQPVGSPLSLECTVEGTSNPNLYWYRQAAGRGLQLLFYSVGIGQISSEVPQNLSASRPQDRQFILSSKKLLLSDSGFYLCAWDRDNTDTQYFGPGTRLTVL.

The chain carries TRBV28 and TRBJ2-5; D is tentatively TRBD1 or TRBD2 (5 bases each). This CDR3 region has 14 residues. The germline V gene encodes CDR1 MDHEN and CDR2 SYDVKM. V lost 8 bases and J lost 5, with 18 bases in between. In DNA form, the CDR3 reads TGTGCCAGCCTAACACGGGGCGGGCGCGAGACCCAGTACTTC. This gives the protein CASLTRGGRETQYF.

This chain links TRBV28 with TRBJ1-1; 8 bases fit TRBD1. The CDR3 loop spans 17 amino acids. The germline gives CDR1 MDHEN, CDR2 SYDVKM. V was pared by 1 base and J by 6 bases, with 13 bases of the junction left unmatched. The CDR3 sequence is CASSLLDREGAAPEAFF. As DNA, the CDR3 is TGTGCCAGCAGTTTATTGGACAGGGAAGGGGCAGCACCTGAAGCTTTCTTT.

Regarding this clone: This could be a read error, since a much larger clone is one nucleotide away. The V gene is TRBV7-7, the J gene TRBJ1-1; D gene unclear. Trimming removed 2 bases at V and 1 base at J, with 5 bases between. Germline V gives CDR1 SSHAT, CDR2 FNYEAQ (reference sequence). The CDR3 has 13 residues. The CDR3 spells CASSLQENTEAFF. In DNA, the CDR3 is TGTGCCAGCAGCTTACAAGAGAACACTGAAGCTTTCTTT.

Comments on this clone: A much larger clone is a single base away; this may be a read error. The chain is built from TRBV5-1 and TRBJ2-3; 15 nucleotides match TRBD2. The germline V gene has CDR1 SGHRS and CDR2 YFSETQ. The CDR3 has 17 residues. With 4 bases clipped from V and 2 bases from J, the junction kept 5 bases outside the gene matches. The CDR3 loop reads CASSIGLAGGFTDTQYF. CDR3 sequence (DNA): TGCGCCAGCAGCATAGGACTAGCGGGAGGGTTCACAGATACGCAGTATTTT. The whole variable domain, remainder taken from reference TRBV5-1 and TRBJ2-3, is KAGVTQTPRYLIKTRGQQVTLSCSPISGHRSVSWYQQTPGQGLQFLFEYFSETQRNKGNFPGRFSGRQFSNSRSEMNVSTLELGDSALYLCASSIGLAGGFTDTQYFGPGTRLTVL.

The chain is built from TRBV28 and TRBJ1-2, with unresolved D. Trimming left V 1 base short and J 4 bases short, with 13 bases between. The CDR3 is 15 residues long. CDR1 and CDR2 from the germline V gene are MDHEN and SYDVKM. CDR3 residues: CASSLFGSPSYGYTF. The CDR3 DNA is TGTGCCAGCAGTTTATTCGGCAGCCCTTCCTATGGCTACACCTTC.

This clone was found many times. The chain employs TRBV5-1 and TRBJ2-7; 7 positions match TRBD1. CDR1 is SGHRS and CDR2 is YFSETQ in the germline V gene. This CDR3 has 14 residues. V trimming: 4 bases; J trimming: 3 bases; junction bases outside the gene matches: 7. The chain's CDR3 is CASSQGQRDYEQYF. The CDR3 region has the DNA TGCGCCAGCAGCCAGGGACAGCGAGACTACGAGCAGTACTTC. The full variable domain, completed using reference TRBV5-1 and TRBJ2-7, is KAGVTQTPRYLIKTRGQQVTLSCSPISGHRSVSWYQQTPGQGLQFLFEYFSETQRNKGNFPGRFSGRQFSNSRSEMNVSTLELGDSALYLCASSQGQRDYEQYFGPGTRLTVT.

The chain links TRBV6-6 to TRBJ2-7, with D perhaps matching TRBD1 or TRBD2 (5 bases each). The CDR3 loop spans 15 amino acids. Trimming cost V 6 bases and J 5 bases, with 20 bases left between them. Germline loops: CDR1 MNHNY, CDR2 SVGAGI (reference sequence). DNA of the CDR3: TGTGCCAGCAGCCCGGGGCTGGCTCAGTCTAACGAGCAGTACTTC. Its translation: CASSPGLAQSNEQYF.

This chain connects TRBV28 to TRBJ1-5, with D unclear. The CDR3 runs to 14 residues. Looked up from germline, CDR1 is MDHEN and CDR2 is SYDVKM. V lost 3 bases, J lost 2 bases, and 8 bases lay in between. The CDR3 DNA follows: TGTGCCAGCAGTTTCAGAGACCGCAATCAGCCCCAGCATTTT. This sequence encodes CASSFRDRNQPQHF.

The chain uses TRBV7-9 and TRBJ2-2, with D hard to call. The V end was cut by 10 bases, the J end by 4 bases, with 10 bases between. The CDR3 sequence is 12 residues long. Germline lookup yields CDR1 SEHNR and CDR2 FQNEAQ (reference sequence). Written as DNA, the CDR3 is TGTGCCAAAGGATGGACCACCGGGGAGCTGTTTTTT. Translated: CAKGWTTGELFF.

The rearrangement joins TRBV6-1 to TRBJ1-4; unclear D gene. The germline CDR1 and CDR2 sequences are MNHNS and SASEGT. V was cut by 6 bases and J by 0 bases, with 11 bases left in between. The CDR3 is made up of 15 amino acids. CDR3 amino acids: CASRIGQATNEKLFF. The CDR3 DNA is TGTGCCAGCAGGATAGGGCAAGCAACTAATGAAAAACTGTTTTTT.

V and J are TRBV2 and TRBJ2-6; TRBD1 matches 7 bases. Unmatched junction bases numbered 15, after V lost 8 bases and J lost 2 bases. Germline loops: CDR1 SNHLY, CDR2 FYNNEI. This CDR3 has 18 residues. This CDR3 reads CASANRGRETPGANVLTF. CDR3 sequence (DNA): TGTGCCAGCGCCAACAGGGGCAGGGAGACGCCTGGGGCCAACGTCCTGACTTTC.

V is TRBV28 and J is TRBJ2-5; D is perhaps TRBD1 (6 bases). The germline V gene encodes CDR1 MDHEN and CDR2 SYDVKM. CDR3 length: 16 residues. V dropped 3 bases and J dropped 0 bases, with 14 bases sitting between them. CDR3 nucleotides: TGTGCCAGCAGTTTCGGGACACCATTTAACCAAGAGACCCAGTACTTC. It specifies CASSFGTPFNQETQYF. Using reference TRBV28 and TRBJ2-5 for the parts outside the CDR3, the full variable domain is DVKVTQSSRYLVKRTGEKVFLECVQDMDHENMFWYRQDPGLGLRLIYFSYDVKMKEKGDIPEGYSVSREKKERFSLILESASTNQTSMYLCASSFGTPFNQETQYFGPGTRLLVL.

The CDR3 region has the DNA TGTGCCAGCAGTGACAGCTACAATCAGCCCCAGCATTTT. This encodes CASSDSYNQPQHF. The V gene is TRBV6-1, the J gene TRBJ1-5; D not certain. V was clipped by 3 bases and J by 3 bases, with 6 bases between them. CDR1 and CDR2 (germline): MNHNS, SASEGT. This CDR3 has 13 amino acids.